This T cell receptor beta chain came from a study of Ad26.COV2.S vaccination and SARS-CoV-2 variants. The overall study: Sample donor was a member of the COV1001 Ad26.COV2.S trial arm. General study points: Total T cell responses may have been underestimated by the TCR breadth and depth analyses.

Germline CDR1 reads LGHDT; CDR2 reads YNNKEL (reference sequence). V dropped 5 bases and J dropped 1 base, with 12 bases sitting between them. The CDR3 is 15 residues long. Data came from immunoSEQ multiplex PCR; TCRdb stores just in-frame clones and leaves some out. The sample includes 350,000 to 550,000 clones, approximately 92% of them seen just once. Documented treatment: roughly 18 received Ad26.COV2.S at low or high dose, single or two shots; 5 received placebo; per-sample allocation not given. The investigators took samples on day 63 after the first vaccine or placebo injection. At a Boston site, the person donating was an adult of 18-55 years. This clone was counted a single time. Its matching antigen is unknown.

The TCR sequence derives from a person between 18 and 59 years old who received the Ad26.COV2.S COVID-19 vaccine or a placebo. This chain joins TRBV3-1 (or the pseudogene TRBV3-2) and TRBJ1-5, with TRBD1 as a possible D gene (5 bases). The sample was peripheral blood, taken in a trial of Ad26.COV2.S vaccine versus placebo. The CDR3 loop reads CASSWGRGSNQPQHF. The CDR3 DNA reads TGTGCCAGCAGCTGGGGTAGGGGAAGCAATCAGCCCCAGCATTTT.